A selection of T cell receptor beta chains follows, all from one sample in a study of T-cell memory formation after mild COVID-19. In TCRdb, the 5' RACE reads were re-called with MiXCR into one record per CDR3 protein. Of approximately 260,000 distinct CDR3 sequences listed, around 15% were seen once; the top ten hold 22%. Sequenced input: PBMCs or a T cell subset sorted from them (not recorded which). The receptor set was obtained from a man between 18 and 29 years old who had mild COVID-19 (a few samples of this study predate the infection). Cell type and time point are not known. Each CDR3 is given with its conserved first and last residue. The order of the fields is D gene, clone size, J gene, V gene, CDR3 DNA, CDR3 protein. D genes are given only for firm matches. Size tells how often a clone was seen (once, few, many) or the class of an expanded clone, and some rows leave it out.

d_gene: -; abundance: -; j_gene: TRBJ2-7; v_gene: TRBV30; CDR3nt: TGTGCCTGGAGTCCCGGGACTCTGGCCTACGAGCAGTACTTC; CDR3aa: CAWSPGTLAYEQYF
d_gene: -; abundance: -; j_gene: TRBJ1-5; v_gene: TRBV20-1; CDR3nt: TGCAGTGCTAGAGATTTGTCCCTCGGGGGGCAGAGCAATCAGCCCCAGCATTTT; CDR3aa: CSARDLSLGGQSNQPQHF
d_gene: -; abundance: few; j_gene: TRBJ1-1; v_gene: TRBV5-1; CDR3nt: TGCGCCAGCAGCTTGGACAAACCGAACACTGAAGCTTTCTTT; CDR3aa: CASSLDKPNTEAFF
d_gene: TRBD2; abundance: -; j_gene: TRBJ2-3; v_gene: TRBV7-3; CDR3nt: TGTGCCAGCAGCTTAATACTAGCGGGGAGCACAGATACGCAGTATTTT; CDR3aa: CASSLILAGSTDTQYF
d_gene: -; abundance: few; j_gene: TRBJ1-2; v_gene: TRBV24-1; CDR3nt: TGTGCCACCAGTGATCCCCGGGTGTATGGCTACACCTTC; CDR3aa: CATSDPRVYGYTF
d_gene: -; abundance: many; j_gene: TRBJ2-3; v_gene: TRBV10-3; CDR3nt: TGTGCCATCAGTGAGTCTGACGGAGATACGCAGTATTTT; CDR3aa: CAISESDGDTQYF
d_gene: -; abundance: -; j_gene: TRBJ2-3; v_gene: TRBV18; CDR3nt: TGTGCCAGCTCACGGGGGGGGCGCACAGATACGCAGTATTTT; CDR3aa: CASSRGGRTDTQYF
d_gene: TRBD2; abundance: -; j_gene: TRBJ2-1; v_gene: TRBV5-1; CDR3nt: TGCGCCAGCAGGGCACTAGCGGGGGGGCCTGAGCAGTTCTTC; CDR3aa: CASRALAGGPEQFF
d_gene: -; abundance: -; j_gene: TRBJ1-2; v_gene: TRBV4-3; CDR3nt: TGCGCCAGCAGCCAAACTCAGGCCTCGGGGGACTATGGCTACACCTTC; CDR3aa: CASSQTQASGDYGYTF
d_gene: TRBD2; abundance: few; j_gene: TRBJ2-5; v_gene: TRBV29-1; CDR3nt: TGCAGCACGGATCCTTGGACTAGCGGGGGGCACAGGGAGACCCAGTACTTC; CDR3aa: CSTDPWTSGGHRETQYF
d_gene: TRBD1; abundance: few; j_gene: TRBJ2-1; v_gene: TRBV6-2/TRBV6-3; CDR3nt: TGTGCCAGCAGTTATGGACAGGGATTCAACAATGAGCAGTTCTTC; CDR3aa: CASSYGQGFNNEQFF
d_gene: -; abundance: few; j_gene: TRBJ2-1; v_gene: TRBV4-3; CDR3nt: TGCGCCAGCAGCCAAAACAGGGGAGGGCCTGAGCAGTTCTTC; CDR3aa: CASSQNRGGPEQFF
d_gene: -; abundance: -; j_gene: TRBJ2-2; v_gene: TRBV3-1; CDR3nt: TGTGCCAGCAGCCTCCAGGACGGGTGGGGGACCGGGGAGCTGTTTTTT; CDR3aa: CASSLQDGWGTGELFF
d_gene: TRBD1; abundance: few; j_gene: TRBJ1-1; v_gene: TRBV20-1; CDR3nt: TGCAGTGCCCGAAGGGGACAGGGGTACACTGAAGCTTTCTTT; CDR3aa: CSARRGQGYTEAFF
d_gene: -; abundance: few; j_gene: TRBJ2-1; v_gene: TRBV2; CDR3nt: TGTGCCAGCAGTGAAGGGACTGGACTCTACAATGAGCAGTTCTTC; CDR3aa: CASSEGTGLYNEQFF
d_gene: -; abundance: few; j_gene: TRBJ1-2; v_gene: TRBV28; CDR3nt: TGTGCCAGCAGTTTAAGACAGTGGTCCATGTATGGCTACACCTTC; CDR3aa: CASSLRQWSMYGYTF
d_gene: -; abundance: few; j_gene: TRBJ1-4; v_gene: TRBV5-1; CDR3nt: TGCGCCAGCAGCCCAGTCATAGGCGGTAATGAAAAACTGTTTTTT; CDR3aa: CASSPVIGGNEKLFF
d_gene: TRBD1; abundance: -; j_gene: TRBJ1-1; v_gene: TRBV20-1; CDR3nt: TGCAGTGCTCGGACAGGGGTGGGCACTGAAGCTTTCTTT; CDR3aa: CSARTGVGTEAFF
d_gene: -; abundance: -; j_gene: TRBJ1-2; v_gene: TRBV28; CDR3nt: TGTGCCAGCAGTTTCCCCTCGGGACAAAACTATGGCTACACCTTC; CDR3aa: CASSFPSGQNYGYTF
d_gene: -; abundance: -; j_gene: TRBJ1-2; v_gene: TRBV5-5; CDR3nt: TGTGCCAGCAGCTTGGATCTTCTCCCGGGTGGCTACACCTTC; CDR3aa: CASSLDLLPGGYTF
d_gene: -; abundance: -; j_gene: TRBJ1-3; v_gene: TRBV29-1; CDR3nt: TGCAGCGGCGGGACATCTGGAAACACCATATATTTT; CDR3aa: CSGGTSGNTIYF
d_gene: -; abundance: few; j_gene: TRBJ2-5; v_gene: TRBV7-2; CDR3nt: TGTGCCAGCAGCTTAGTTCCAGCGGCAAAAGAGACCCAGTACTTC; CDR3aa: CASSLVPAAKETQYF
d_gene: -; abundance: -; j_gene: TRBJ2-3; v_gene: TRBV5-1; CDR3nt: TGCGCCAGCAGCTTTGCAGGGTCTAGCGCAGATACGCAGTATTTT; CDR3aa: CASSFAGSSADTQYF
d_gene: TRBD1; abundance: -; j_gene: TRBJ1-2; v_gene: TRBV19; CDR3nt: TGTGCCAGTAGTATTCTGACAGGGAAAGGCTACACCTTC; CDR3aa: CASSILTGKGYTF
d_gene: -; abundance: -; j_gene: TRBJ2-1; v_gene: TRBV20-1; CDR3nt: TGCAGTGCCGGGGGCCCGGGAAATGAGCAGTTCTTC; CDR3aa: CSAGGPGNEQFF
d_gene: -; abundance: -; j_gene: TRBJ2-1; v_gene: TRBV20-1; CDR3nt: TGCAGTGCTAGTTTGGGAGGTGAGCAGTTCTTC; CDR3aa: CSASLGGEQFF
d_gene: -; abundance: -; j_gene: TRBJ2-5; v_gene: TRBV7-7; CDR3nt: TGTGCTAGCAGCTTAGGTGCGGGGGCTGGCCAAGAGACCCAGTACTTC; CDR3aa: CASSLGAGAGQETQYF
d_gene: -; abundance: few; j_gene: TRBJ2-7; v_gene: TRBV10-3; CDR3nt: TGTGCCATCAGGAGGACGGATGCCTACGAGCAGTACTTC; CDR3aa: CAIRRTDAYEQYF
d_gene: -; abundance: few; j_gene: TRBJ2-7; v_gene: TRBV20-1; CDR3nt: TGCAGTGCTAGGCTTCCGGGGCGAGCGAGTGAAGAGCAGTACTTC; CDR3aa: CSARLPGRASEEQYF
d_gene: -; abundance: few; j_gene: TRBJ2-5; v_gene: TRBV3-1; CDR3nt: TGTGCCAGCAGCCACCCGTTTGAGCGGGAGACCCAGTACTTC; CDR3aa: CASSHPFERETQYF
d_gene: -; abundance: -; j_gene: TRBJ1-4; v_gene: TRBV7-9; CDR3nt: TGTGCCAGCAGCTTAGCGCGGGGCGTGGAGAGCGGAAAACTGTTTTTT; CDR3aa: CASSLARGVESGKLFF
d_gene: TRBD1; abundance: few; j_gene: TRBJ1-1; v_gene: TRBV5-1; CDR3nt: TGCGCCAGCAGCTCACAGCCGACAGGGAATGAAGCTTTCTTT; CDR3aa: CASSSQPTGNEAFF
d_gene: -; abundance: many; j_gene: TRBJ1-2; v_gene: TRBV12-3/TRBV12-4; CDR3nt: TGTGCCAGCAGTCGGGACGGGTACTATGGCTACACCTTC; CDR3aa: CASSRDGYYGYTF
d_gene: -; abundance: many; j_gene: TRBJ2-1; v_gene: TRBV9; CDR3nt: TGTGCCAGCAGCGTAGAGCCGCGGGTAGACAATGAGCAGTTCTTC; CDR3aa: CASSVEPRVDNEQFF
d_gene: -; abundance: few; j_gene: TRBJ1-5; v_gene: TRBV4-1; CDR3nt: TGCGCCAGCAGCCAAGAAGGACACACCCAGCCCCAGCATTTT; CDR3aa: CASSQEGHTQPQHF
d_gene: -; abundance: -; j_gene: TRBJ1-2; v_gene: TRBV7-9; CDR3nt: TGTGCCAGCAGCTTAGACGACGGATATGGCTACACCTTC; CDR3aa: CASSLDDGYGYTF
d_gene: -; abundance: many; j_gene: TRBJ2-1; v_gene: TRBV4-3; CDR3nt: TGCGCCAGCAGCCAAGGCTCGAGCTCCTACAATGAGCAGTTCTTC; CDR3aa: CASSQGSSSYNEQFF
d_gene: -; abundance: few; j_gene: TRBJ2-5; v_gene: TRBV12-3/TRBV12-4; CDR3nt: TGTGCCAGCACCCCTTGGGGCCAAGAGACCCAGTACTTC; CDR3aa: CASTPWGQETQYF
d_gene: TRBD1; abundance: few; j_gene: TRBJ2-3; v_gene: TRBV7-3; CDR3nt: TGTGCCAGCAGCTTACAGGGACAGGGAAGCACAGATACGCAGTATTTT; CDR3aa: CASSLQGQGSTDTQYF
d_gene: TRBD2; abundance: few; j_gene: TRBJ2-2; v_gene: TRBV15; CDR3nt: TGTGCCACCAGCAAGACTAGCGGGGGGGTAATCGGGGAGCTGTTTTTT; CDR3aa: CATSKTSGGVIGELFF
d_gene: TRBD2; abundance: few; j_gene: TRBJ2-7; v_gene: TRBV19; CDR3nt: TGTGCCAGTAGTATTAGCGGGGACGGCTACGAGCAGTACTTC; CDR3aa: CASSISGDGYEQYF